Listed here is a single T cell receptor (beta chain). Antigen specificity is unknown. Profiling of TCR beta VDJ combinations and CDR3 sequences used genomic DNA as template. TCRdb reprocessed the reads via MiXCR and lists one record per CDR3 protein. In the table there are approximately 80,000 distinct CDR3 sequences, roughly two thirds of which are singletons. Patients chosen for sequencing had shown CD8+CD57+ cell expansion by flow cytometry. This sample stems from a study of CD8+CD57+ T cells in acquired aplastic anemia. The study's findings and limits: Comparison of patients with controls identified nearly 30 shared CD8+ CDR3 sequences.

V was shortened by 4 bases and J by 9 bases, with 15 bases between the two germline ends. CDR1 MRHNA and CDR2 SNTAGT come from the germline V gene. CDR3 length: 13 amino acids. The chain is built from TRBV6-4 and TRBJ1-1; no clear D. This TCR came from a human donor with aplastic anemia. The sequenced sample was sorted CD4+, CD8+, or CD8+CD57+ T cells (not recorded which) from PBMCs. The CDR3 coding sequence is TGTGCCAGCAGTGTTAACGACCAAGGCAAAGCTTTCTTT. This codes for CASSVNDQGKAFF.